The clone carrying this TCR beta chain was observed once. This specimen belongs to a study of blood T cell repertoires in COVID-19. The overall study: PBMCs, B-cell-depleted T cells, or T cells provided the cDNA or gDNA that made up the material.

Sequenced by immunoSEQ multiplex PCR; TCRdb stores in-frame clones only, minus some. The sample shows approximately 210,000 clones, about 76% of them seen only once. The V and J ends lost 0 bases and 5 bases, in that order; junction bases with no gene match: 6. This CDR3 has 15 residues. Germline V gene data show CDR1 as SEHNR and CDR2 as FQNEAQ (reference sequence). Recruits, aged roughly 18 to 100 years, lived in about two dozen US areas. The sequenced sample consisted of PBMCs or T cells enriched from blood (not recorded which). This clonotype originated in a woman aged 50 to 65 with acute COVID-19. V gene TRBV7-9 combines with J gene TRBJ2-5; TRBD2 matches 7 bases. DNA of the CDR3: TGTGCCAGCAGCTTAGCGGGAGGGGCCGGGGAGACCCAGTACTTC. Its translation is CASSLAGGAGETQYF.